This T cell receptor beta chain was retrieved from a study of PD-1 blockade in mismatch repair-deficient tumors. Background on the study: Patients had more than ten mismatch repair-deficient cancer types, all previously treated and progressing. Findings and caveats of the study: Three of seven peptides expanded clones, giving more than 120 unique blood TCRs.

Time point noted: approximately 10-day in vitro stimulation with candidate neoantigen peptide 4. TCR sequencing covered three patients who responded to pembrolizumab. Per the germline V gene, CDR1 is LGHNA and CDR2 is YNFKEQ. This CDR3 comprises 17 residues. The V and J ends lost 3 bases and 0 bases, in that order; junction bases with no gene match: 5. This clone has only a few counts. Its antigen is still unknown. TCRdb keeps only in-frame clones here, not all; method: immunoSEQ multiplex PCR. Here the sample spans around 14,000 clones, roughly 80% being singletons. This rearrangement joins TRBV4-2 to TRBJ2-1; 10 bases fit TRBD2. This TCR came from an adult with mismatch repair-deficient cancer. The specimen was cells cultured in vitro, collected from a patient treated with pembrolizumab. In DNA, the CDR3 is TGTGCCAGCAGCCAGCGCTCTAGCGGGAGCTCCTACAATGAGCAGTTCTTC. Amino acid sequence: CASSQRSSGSSYNEQFF.